The source of this T cell receptor beta chain is a study of vaccination and CD4 T cells after COVID-19. About the study: Stimulation of cells relied on overlapping spike peptides derived from SARS-CoV-2, HCoV-NL63, HCoV-OC43 and HCoV-229E. A CEFX pool, an HIV-1 Nef pool, or no peptide went to control cultures.

Oncomine TCR Beta short-read sequencing was applied to DNA from cultured CD4+ T cells. TCRdb itself ran the PCR reads through MiXCR, one entry per CDR3 protein. The table has approximately 19,000 distinct CDR3 sequences, 51% seen once. Germline assignment: CDR1 MNHNS and CDR2 SASEGT. Unmatched junction bases numbered 4, after V lost 4 bases and J lost 5 bases. The CDR3 covers 14 residues. This clonotype was counted a few times. Its antigen remains unidentified. Described treatment: roughly nine-day PBMC culture with coronavirus spike peptide pools or control peptides (ViraFEST assay). The chain employs TRBV6-1 and TRBJ2-1; 8 bases agree with TRBD1. The sequence derives from a human donor who had recovered from COVID-19. This sample comprised CD4+ T cells from blood, cultured in vitro, obtained before SARS-CoV-2 vaccination. CDR3 DNA: TGTGCCAGCAGTGGGACAGGGACACACAATGAGCAGTTCTTC. Protein: CASSGTGTHNEQFF.